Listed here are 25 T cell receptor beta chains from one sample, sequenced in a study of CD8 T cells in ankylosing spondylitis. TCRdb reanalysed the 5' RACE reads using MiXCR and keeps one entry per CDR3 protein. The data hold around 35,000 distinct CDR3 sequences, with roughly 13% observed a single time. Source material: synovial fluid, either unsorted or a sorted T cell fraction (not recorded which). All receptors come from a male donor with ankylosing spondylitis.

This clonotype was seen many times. The CDR3 DNA is TGTGCCAGCAGTTACTCCGGGGGTTTCATGAACACTGAAGCTTTCTTT. This codes for CASSYSGGFMNTEAFF. The chain employs TRBV6-2 or TRBV6-3 and TRBJ1-1; D perhaps matches TRBD1 (5 bases). Trimming took 0 bases from V and 0 from J, leaving 11 bases between them. The CDR3 covers 16 residues. Germline assignment: CDR1 MNHEY and CDR2 SVGEGT.

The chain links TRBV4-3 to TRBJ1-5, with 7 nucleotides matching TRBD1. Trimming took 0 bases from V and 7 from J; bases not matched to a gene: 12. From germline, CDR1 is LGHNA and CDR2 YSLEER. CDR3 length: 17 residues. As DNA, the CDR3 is TGCGCCAGCAGCCAAGACCATCAAGGGGGCGAGGGACAGCCCCAGCATTTT. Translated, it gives CASSQDHQGGEGQPQHF.

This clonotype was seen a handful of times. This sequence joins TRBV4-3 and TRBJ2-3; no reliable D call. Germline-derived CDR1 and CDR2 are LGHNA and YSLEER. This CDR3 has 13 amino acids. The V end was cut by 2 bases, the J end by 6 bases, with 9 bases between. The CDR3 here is CASSQFRRDTQYF. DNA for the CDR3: TGCGCCAGCAGCCAATTCCGCCGGGATACGCAGTATTTT.

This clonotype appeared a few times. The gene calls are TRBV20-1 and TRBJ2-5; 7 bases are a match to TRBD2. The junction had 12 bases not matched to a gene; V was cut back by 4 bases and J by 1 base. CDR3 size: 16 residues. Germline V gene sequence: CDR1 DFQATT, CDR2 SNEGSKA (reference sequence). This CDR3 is CSAKRASGAVQETQYF. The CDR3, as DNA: TGCAGTGCTAAAAGAGCTAGCGGAGCCGTCCAAGAGACCCAGTACTTC.

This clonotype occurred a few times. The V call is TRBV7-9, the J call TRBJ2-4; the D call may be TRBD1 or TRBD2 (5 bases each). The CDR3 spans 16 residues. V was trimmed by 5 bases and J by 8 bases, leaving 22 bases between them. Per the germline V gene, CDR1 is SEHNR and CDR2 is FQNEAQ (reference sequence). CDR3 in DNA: TGTGCCAGCAGCCCTAAGGGACGGAAAAGAGGAGACATTCAGTACTTC. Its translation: CASSPKGRKRGDIQYF.

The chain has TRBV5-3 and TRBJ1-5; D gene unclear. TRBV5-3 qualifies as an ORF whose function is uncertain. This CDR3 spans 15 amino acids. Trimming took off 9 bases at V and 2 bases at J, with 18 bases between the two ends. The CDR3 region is CAMGPGLRGNQPQHF. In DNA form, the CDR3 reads TGTGCCATGGGCCCTGGGCTTCGGGGCAATCAGCCCCAGCATTTT.

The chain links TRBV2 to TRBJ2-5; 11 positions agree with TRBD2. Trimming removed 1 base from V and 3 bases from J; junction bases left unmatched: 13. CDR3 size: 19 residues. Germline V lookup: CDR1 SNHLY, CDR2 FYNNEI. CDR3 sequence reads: CASSEGGARLAGLKETQYF. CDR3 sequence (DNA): TGTGCCAGCAGTGAAGGAGGGGCCCGACTAGCGGGGTTGAAAGAGACCCAGTACTTC.

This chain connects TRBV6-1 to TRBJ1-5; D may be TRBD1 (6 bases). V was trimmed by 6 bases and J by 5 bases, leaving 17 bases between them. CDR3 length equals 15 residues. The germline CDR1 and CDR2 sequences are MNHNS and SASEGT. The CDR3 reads CASSPVFTGYQPQHF. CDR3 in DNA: TGTGCCAGCAGCCCAGTGTTTACAGGGTATCAGCCCCAGCATTTT.

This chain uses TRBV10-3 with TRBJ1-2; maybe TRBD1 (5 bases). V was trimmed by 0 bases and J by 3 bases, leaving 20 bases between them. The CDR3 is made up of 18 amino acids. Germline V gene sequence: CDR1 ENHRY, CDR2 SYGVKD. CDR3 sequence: CAISESTPRAGNHYGYTF. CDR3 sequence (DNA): TGTGCCATCAGTGAGTCAACCCCAAGGGCAGGGAATCACTATGGCTACACCTTC.

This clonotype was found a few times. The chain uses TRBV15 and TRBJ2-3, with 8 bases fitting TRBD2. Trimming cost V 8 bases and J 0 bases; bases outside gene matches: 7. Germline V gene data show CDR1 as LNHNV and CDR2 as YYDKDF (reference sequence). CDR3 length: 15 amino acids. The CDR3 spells CATADPGGSTDTQYF. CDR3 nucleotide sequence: TGTGCCACCGCAGATCCGGGAGGGAGCACAGATACGCAGTATTTT.

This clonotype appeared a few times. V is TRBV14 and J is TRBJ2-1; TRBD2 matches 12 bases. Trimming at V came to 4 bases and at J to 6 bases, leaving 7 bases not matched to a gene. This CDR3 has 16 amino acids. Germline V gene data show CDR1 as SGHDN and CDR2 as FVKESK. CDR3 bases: TGTGCCAGCAGCCCCCTCACTAGCGGGAGGATCAATGAGCAGTTCTTC. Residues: CASSPLTSGRINEQFF.

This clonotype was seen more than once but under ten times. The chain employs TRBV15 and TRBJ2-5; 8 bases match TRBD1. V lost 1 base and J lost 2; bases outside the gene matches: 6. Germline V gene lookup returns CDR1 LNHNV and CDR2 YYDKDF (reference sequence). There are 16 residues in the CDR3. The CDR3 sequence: CATSRALRQGQETQYF. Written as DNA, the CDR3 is TGTGCCACCAGCAGAGCCCTCCGACAGGGGCAAGAGACCCAGTACTTC.

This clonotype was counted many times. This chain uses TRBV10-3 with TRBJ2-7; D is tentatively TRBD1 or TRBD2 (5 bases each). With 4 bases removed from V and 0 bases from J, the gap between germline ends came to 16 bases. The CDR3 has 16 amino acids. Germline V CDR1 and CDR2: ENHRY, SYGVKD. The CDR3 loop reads CAISGGATGGSYEQYF. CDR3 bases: TGTGCCATCAGTGGAGGGGCGACTGGGGGCTCCTACGAGCAGTACTTC.

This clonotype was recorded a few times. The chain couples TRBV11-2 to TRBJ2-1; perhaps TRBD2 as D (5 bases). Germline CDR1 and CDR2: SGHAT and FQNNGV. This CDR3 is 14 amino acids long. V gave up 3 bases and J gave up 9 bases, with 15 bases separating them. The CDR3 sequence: CASSFWAGGGEQFF. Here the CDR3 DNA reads TGTGCCAGCAGCTTTTGGGCAGGAGGTGGTGAGCAGTTCTTC.

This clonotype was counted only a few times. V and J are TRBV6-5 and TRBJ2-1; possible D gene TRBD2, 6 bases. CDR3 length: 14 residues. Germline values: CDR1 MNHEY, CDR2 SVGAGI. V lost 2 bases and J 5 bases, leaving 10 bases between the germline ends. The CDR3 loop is CASSYAGRNNEQFF. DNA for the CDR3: TGTGCCAGCAGTTACGCGGGACGGAACAATGAGCAGTTCTTC.

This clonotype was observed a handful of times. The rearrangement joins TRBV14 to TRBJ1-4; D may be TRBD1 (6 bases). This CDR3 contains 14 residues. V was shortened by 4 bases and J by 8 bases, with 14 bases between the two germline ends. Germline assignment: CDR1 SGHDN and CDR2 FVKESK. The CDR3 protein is CASSPTTGGEKLFF. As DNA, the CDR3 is TGTGCCAGCAGCCCCACGACAGGCGGAGAAAAACTGTTTTTT.

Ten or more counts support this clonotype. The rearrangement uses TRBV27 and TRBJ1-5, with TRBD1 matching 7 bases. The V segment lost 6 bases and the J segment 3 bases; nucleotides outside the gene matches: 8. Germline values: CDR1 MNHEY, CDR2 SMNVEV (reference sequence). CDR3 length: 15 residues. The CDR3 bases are TGTGCCAGCAGCGATGGGACAGCGCTCAATCAGCCCCAGCATTTT. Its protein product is CASSDGTALNQPQHF.

Here the CDR3 reads CASSQDRSYPNEKLFF. In DNA form, the CDR3 reads TGCGCCAGCAGCCAAGATCGAAGCTACCCCAATGAAAAACTGTTTTTT. This chain links TRBV4-3 with TRBJ1-4; D ambiguous. Germline lookup yields CDR1 LGHNA and CDR2 YSLEER. The V and J ends lost 0 bases and 5 bases respectively, with 13 bases between them. The CDR3 sequence is 16 residues long.

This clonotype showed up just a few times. The CDR3 region is CSATPYGVNTEAFF. In DNA, the CDR3 is TGCAGCGCGACACCCTATGGGGTGAACACTGAAGCTTTCTTT. The chain recombines TRBV29-1 with TRBJ1-1; no clear D gene. Trimming cost V 7 bases and J 0 bases, with 15 bases left between them. The CDR3 totals 14 residues. The germline gives CDR1 SQVTM, CDR2 ANQGSEA.

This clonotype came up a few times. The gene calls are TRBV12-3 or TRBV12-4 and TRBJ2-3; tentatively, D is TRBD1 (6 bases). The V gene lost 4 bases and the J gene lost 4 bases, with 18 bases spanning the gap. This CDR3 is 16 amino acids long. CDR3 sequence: CASSSISGTLSDTQYF. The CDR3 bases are TGTGCCAGCAGTTCGATATCCGGGACACTCTCAGATACGCAGTATTTT.

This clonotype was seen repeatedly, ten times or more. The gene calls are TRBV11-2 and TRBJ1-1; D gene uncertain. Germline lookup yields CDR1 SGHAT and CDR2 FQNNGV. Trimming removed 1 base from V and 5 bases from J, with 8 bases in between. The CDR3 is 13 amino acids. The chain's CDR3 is CASSLGVETEAFF. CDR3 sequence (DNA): TGTGCCAGCAGCTTAGGTGTGGAGACTGAAGCTTTCTTT.

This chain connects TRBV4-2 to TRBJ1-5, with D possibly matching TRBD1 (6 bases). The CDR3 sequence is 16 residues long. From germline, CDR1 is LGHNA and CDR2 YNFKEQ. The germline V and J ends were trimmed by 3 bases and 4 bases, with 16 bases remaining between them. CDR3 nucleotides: TGTGCCAGCAGCCATGGTAACAGGGACCTTAATCAGCCCCAGCATTTT. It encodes CASSHGNRDLNQPQHF.

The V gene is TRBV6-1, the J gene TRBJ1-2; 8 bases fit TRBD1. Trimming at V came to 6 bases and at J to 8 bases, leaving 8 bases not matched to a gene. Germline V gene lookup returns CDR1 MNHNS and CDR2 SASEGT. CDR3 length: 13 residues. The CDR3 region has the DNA TGTGCCAGCAGGCCTTTGACAGGGGTAGGCTACACCTTC. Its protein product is CASRPLTGVGYTF.

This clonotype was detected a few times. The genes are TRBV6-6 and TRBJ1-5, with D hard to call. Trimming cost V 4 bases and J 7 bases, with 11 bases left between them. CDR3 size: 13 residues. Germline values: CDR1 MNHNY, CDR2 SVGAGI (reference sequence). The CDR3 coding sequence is TGTGCCAGCAGTTGGAGTGGTCTCCAGCCCCAGCATTTT. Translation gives CASSWSGLQPQHF.

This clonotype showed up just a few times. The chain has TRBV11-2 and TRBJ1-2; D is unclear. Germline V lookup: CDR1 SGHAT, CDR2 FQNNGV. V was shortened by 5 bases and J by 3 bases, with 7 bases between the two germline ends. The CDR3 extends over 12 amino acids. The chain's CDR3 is CASSLRDYGYTF. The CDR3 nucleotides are TGTGCCAGCAGCCTCCGGGACTATGGCTACACCTTC.